This TCR beta chain was sequenced in a study of T-cell reconstitution after alpha-beta-depleted transplantation in children. Germline V gene data show CDR1 as MDHEN and CDR2 as SYDVKM. The V gene end was trimmed by 8 bases and the J gene end by 6 bases; junction bases not matched to a gene: 12. The length of the CDR3 is 15 residues. General observations from the study: The high TCRbeta diversity at day 60 in some patients came from surviving recipient T cells and thymic progenitors. Several hundred expanded graft clones reportedly supplied alpha-beta T cells about two months after transplant. Newly generated T cells supplied most T-cell counts and diversity one year post-transplant.

Unique molecular identifiers tagged the TCRbeta library. TCRdb ran MiXCR on the PCR reads and lists one entry per CDR3 protein. In the table there are about a million distinct CDR3 sequences, 25% to 30% of which are singletons. This clonotype has a single count. Antigen unknown. The receptor's source is a boy under two years old who had a stem cell transplant for SCID, so the T cells may come from the graft donor. The material sequenced was PBMCs, mostly from graft donor cells, taken 360 days after TCRalphabeta/CD19-depleted stem cell transplant. The V call is TRBV28, the J call TRBJ1-5, with 8 bases identical to TRBD1. The chain's CDR3 is CASGRPGQAPQPQHF. Written as DNA, the CDR3 is TGTGCCAGCGGGCGCCCGGGACAGGCGCCTCAGCCCCAGCATTTT.